This TCR beta chain is drawn from a study of cytomegalovirus exposure and HLA in healthy donors. The CDR3 loop spans 15 amino acids. J gave up 9 bases and V 6 bases, and 9 bases lay outside the gene matches. Germline values: CDR1 MNHEY, CDR2 SVGAGI. PCR employed 60 Vbeta and 13 Jbeta primers. Clones were read by immunoSEQ multiplex PCR, and TCRdb kept only the in-frame ones, dropping some. This table holds around 200,000 clones, 75% found once. The clonotype comes from a male donor in good health and CMV-seronegative. The sample consisted of PBMCs. The rearrangement joins TRBV6-5 to TRBJ2-1, with 12 bases identical to TRBD2. Here the CDR3 reads CASSQLAGGVSEQFF. The CDR3, as DNA: TGTGCCAGCAGCCAACTAGCGGGAGGTGTGAGTGAGCAGTTCTTC.